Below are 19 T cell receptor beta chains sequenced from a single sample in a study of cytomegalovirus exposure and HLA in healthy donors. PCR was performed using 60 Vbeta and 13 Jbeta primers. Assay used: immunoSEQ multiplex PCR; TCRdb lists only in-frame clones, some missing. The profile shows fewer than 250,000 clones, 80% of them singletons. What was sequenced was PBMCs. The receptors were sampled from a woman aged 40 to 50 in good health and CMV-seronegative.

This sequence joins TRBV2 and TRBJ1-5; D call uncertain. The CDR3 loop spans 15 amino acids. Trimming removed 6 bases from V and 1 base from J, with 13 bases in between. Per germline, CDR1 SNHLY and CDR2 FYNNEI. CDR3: CASSQEGTSNQPQHF. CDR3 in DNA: TGTGCCAGCAGCCAAGAGGGTACCAGCAATCAGCCCCAGCATTTT.

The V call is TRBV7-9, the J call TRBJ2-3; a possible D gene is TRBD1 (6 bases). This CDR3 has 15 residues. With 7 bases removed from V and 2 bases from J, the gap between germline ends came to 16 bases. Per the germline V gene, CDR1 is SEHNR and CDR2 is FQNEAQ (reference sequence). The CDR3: CASITPRGPTDTQYF. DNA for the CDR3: TGTGCCAGCATCACTCCCAGGGGACCCACAGATACGCAGTATTTT.

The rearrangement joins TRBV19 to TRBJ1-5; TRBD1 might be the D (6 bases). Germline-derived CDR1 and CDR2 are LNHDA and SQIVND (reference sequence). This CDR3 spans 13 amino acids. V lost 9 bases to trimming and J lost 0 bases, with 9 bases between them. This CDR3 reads CASSGDSNQPQHF. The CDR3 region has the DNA TGTGCCAGCTCAGGGGATAGCAATCAGCCCCAGCATTTT. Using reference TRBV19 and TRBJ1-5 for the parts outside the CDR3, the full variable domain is DGGITQSPKYLFRKEGQNVTLSCEQNLNHDAMYWYRQDPGQGLRLIYYSQIVNDFQKGDIAEGYSVSREKKESFPLTVTSAQKNPTAFYLCASSGDSNQPQHFGDGTRLSIL.

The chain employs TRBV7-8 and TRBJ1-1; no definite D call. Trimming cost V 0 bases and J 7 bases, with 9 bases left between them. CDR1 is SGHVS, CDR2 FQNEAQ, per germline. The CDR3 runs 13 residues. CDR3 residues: CASSLAAPDEAFF. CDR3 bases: TGTGCCAGCAGCTTAGCGGCCCCCGATGAAGCTTTCTTT.

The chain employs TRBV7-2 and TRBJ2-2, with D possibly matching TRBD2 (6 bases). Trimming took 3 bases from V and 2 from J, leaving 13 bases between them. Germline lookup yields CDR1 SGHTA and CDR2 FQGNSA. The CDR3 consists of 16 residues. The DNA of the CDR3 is TGTGCCAGCAGCTTTCTGGGGGGACTTAACACCGGGGAGCTGTTTTTT. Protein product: CASSFLGGLNTGELFF.

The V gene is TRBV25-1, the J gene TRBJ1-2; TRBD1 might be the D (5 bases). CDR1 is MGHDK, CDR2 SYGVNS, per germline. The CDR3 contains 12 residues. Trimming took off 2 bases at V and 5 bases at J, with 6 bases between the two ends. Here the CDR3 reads CASSEPGYGYTF. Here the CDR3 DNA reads TGTGCCAGCAGTGAACCAGGGTATGGCTACACCTTC.

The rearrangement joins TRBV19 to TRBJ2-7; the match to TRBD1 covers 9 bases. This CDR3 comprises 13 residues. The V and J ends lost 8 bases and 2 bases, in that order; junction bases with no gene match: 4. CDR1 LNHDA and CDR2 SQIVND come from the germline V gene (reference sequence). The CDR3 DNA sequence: TGTGCCAGTGGACAGGGGACTCCCTACGAGCAGTACTTC. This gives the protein CASGQGTPYEQYF.

CDR3 bases: TGTGCCATCAGTGAGTCCGATGAGCAGTTCTTC. This codes for CAISESDEQFF. The V and J genes are TRBV10-3 and TRBJ2-1; the D is unclear. Germline V gene data show CDR1 as ENHRY and CDR2 as SYGVKD. Trimming left V 0 bases short and J 8 bases short, with 2 bases between. The CDR3 totals 11 residues.

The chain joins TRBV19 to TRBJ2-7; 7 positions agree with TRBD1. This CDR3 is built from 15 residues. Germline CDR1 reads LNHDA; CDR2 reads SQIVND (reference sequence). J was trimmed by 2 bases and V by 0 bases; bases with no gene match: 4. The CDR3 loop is CASSIDVGTAYEQYF. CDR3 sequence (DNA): TGTGCCAGTAGTATAGATGTTGGGACAGCCTACGAGCAGTACTTC.

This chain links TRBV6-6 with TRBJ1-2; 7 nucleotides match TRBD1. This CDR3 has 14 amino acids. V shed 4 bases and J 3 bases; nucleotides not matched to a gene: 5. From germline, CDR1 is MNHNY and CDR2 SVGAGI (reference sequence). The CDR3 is CASSLRQGDYGYTF. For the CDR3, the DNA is TGTGCCAGCAGTTTAAGACAGGGAGACTATGGCTACACCTTC.

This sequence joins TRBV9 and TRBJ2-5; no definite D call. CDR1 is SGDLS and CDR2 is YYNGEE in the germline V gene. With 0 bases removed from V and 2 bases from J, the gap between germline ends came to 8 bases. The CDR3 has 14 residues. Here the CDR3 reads CASSVVAEQETQYF. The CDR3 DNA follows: TGTGCCAGCAGCGTAGTGGCAGAACAAGAGACCCAGTACTTC.

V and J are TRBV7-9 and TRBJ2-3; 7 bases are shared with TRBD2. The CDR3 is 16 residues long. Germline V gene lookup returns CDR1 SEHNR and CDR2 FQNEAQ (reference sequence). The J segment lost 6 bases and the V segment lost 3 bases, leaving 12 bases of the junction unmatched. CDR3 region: CASSLLAGISGDTQYF. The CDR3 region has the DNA TGTGCCAGCAGCTTGTTAGCGGGCATATCCGGGGATACGCAGTATTTT.

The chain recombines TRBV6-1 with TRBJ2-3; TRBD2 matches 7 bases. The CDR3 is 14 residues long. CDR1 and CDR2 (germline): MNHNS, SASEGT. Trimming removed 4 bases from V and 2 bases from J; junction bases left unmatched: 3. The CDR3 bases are TGTGCCAGCAGTGCGGGGGGAATCACAGATACGCAGTATTTT. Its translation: CASSAGGITDTQYF.

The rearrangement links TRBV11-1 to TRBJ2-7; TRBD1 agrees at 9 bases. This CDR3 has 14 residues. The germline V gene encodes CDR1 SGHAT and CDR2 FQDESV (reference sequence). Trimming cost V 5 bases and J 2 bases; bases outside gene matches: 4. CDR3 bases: TGTGCCAGCAGCCCGGACAGGGGCGCCTACGAGCAGTACGTC. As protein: CASSPDRGAYEQYV.

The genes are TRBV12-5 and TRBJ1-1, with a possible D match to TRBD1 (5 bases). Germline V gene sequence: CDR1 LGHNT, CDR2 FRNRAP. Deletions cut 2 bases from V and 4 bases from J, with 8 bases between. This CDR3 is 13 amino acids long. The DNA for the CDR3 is TGTGCTAGTGGTTTGTTGCAGGGCACTGAAGCTTTCTTT. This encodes CASGLLQGTEAFF.

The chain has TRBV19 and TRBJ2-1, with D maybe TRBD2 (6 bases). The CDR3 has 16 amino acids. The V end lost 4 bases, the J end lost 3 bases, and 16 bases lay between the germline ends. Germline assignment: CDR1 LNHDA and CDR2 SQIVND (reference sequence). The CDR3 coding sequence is TGTGCCAGTAGTACGGCCACTAGCCTGCTCTACAATGAGCAGTTCTTC. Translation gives CASSTATSLLYNEQFF.

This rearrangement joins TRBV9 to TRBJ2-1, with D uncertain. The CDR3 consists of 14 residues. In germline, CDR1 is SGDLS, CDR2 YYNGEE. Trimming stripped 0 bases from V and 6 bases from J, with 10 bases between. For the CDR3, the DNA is TGTGCCAGCAGCGTAGTGGTAGCTGGCAATGAGCAGTTCTTC. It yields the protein CASSVVVAGNEQFF.

The CDR3 region is CASSLGGGGGQVLYEQYV. In DNA, the CDR3 is TGTGCCAGCAGCTTAGGCGGTGGTGGGGGACAGGTACTCTACGAGCAGTACGTC. The rearrangement links TRBV7-9 to TRBJ2-7; 8 nucleotides align to TRBD1. Germline V gene data show CDR1 as SEHNR and CDR2 as FQNEAQ (reference sequence). Unmatched junction bases numbered 14, after V lost 1 base and J lost 3 bases. The CDR3 covers 18 residues.

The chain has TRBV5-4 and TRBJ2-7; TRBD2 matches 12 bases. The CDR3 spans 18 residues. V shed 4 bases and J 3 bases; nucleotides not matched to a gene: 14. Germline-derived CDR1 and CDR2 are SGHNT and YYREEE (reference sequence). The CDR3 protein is CASSPGTSGSFGNYEQYF. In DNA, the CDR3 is TGTGCCAGCAGCCCCGGGACTAGCGGGTCTTTTGGGAACTACGAGCAGTACTTC.